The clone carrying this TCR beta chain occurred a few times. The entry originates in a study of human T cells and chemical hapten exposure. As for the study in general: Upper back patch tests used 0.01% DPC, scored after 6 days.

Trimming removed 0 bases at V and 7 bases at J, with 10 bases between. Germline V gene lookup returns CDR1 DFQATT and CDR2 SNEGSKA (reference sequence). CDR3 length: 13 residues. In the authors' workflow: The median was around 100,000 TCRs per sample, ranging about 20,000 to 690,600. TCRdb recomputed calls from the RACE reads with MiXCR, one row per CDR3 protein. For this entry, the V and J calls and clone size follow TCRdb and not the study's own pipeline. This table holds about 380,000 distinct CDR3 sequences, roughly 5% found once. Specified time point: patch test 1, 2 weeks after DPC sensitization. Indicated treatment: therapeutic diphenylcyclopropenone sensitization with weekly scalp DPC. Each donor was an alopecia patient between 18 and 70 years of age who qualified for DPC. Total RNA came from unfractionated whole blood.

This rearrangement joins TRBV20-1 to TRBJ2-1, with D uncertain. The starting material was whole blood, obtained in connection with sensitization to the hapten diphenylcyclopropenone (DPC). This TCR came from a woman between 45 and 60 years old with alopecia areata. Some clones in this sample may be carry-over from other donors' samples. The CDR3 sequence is CSARDPKWNEQFF. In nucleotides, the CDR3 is TGCAGTGCTAGAGATCCGAAGTGGAATGAGCAGTTCTTC.